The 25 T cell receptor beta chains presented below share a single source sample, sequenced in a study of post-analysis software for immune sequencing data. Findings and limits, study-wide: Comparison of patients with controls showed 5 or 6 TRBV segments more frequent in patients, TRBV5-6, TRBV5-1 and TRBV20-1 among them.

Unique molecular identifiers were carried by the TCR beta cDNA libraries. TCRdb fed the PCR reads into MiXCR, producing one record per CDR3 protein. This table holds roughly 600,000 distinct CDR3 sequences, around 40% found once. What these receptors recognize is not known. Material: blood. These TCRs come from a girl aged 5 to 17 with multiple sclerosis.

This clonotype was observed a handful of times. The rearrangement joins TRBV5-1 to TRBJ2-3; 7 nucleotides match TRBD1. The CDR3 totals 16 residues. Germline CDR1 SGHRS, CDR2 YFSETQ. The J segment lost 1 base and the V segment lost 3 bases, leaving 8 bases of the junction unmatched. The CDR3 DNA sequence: TGCGCCAGCAGCTCCGACAGGGACCTCGGCACAGATACGCAGTATTTT. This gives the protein CASSSDRDLGTDTQYF.

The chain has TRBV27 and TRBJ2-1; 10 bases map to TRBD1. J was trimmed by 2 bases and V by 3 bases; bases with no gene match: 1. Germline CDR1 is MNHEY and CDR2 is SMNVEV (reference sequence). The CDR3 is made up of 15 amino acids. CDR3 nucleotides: TGTGCCAGCAGTTTGGGGACAGGGGCCTACAATGAGCAGTTCTTC. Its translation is CASSLGTGAYNEQFF.

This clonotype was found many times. The CDR3: CSAHRGTEQFF. The CDR3 DNA sequence: TGCAGTGCCCACAGGGGGACTGAGCAGTTCTTC. This chain links TRBV20-1 with TRBJ2-1; TRBD1 aligns across 8 bases. After removal of 6 bases from V and 9 bases from J, the junction contained 4 bases not matched to a gene. Germline V gene lookup returns CDR1 DFQATT and CDR2 SNEGSKA (reference sequence). The CDR3 runs 11 residues.

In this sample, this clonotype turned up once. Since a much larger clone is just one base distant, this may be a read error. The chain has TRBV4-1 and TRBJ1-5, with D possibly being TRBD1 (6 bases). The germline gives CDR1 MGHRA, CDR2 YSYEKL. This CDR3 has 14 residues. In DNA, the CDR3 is TGCGCCAGCAGCCAGGGGGCGCAGAATCAGTCCCAGCATTTT. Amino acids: CASSQGAQNQSQHF.

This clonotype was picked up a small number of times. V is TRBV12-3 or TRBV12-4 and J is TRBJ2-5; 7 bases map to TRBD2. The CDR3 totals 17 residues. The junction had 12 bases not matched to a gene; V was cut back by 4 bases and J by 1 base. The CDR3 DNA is TGTGCCAGCAGTTCTAGTCCCTTGGGGGGGATCCAAGAGACCCAGTACTTC. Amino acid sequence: CASSSSPLGGIQETQYF.

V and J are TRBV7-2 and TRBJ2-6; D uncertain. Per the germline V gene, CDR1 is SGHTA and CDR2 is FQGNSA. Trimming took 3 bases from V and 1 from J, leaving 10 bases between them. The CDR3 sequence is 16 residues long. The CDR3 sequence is CASSFVISSGANVLTF. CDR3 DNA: TGTGCCAGCAGCTTTGTTATATCTTCTGGGGCCAACGTCCTGACTTTC.

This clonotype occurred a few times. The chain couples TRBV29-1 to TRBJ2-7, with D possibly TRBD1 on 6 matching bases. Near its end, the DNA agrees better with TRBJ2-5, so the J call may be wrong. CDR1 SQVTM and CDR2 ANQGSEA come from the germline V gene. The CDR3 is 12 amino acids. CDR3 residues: CSVGQGRGTQYF. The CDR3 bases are TGCAGCGTTGGGCAGGGGAGAGGGACCCAGTACTTC.

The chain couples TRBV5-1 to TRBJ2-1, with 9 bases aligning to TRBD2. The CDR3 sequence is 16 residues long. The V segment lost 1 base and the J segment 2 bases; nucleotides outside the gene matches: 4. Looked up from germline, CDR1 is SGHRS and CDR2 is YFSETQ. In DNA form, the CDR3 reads TGCGCCAGCAGCTTGAACAGACTAGCGGCCTACAATGAGCAGTTCTTC. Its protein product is CASSLNRLAAYNEQFF.

This CDR3 reads CASSLRGRIPNEKLFF. CDR3 nucleotide sequence: TGTGCCAGCAGCTTAAGGGGAAGGATTCCGAATGAAAAACTGTTTTTT. This chain connects TRBV11-2 to TRBJ1-4; D perhaps matches TRBD1 (5 bases). This CDR3 region has 16 residues. Per germline, CDR1 SGHAT and CDR2 FQNNGV. Trimming shortened V by 2 bases and J by 5 bases, and 15 bases separated the two germline ends.

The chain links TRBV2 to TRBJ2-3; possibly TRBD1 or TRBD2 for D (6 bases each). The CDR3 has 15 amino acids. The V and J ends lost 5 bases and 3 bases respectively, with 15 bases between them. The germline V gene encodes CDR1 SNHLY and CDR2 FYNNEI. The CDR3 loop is CASSPGAHSTDTQYF. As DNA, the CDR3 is TGTGCCAGCAGTCCGGGGGCTCATAGTACAGATACGCAGTATTTT.

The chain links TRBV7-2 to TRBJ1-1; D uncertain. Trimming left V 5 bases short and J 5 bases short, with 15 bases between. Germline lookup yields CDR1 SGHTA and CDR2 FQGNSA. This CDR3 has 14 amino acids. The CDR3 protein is CASSPGLTGTEAFF. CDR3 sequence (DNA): TGTGCCAGCAGCCCGGGCCTGACGGGGACTGAAGCTTTCTTT.

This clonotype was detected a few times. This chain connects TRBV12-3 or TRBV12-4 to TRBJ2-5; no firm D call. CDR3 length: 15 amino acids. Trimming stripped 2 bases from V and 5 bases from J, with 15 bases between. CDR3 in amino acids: CASSLFEFPTETQYF. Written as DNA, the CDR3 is TGTGCCAGCAGTTTATTCGAATTCCCTACCGAGACCCAGTACTTC.

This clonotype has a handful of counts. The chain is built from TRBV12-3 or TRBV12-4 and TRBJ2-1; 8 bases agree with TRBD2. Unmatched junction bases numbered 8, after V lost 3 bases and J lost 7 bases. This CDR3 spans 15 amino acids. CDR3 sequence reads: CASSLVGGAGNEQFF. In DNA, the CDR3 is TGTGCCAGCAGTTTGGTCGGGGGGGCGGGAAATGAGCAGTTCTTC.

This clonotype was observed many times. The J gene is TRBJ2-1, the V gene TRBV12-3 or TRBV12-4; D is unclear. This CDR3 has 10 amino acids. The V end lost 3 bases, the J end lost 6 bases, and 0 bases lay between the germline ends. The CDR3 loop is CASSFNEQFF. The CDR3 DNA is TGTGCCAGCAGTTTCAATGAGCAGTTCTTC.

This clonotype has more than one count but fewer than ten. The CDR3 sequence: CSARGIQGPYNEQFF. CDR3 coding DNA: TGCAGTGCTAGAGGGATTCAGGGGCCCTACAATGAGCAGTTCTTC. This chain uses TRBV20-1 with TRBJ2-1; D possibly corresponds to TRBD1 (6 bases). Trimming removed 1 base from V and 2 bases from J, with 12 bases in between. In germline, CDR1 is DFQATT, CDR2 SNEGSKA (reference sequence). CDR3 size: 15 residues.

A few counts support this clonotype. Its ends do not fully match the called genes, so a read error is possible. For the CDR3, the DNA is TGTACCAGCAGTGAGGTACCAGGGAGGATGGGGCATATGAACACTGAAGCTTTCTTT. Translating gives CTSSEVPGRMGHMNTEAFF. This chain uses TRBV6-1 with TRBJ1-1, with a tentative D call TRBD1 (5 bases). The CDR3 has 19 residues. Looked up from germline, CDR1 is MNHNS and CDR2 is SASEGT.

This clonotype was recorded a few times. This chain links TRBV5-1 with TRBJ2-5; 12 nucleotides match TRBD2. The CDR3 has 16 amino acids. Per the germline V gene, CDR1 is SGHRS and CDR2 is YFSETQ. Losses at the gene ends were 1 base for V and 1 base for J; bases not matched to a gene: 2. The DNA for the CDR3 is TGCGCCAGCAGCTTGCCTAGCGGGAGGGTCCAAGAGACCCAGTACTTC. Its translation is CASSLPSGRVQETQYF.

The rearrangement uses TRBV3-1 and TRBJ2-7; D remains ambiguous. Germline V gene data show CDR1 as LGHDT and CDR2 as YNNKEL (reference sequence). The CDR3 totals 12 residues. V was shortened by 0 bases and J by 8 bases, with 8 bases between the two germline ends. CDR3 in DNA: TGTGCCAGCAGCCAAGATCAAAAGAAGCAGTACTTC. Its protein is CASSQDQKKQYF.

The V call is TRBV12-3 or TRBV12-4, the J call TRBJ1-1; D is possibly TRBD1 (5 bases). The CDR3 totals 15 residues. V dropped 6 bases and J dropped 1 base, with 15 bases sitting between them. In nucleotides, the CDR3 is TGTGCCAGCAGGACTCCCGGGGGGAGGAACACTGAAGCTTTCTTT. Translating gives CASRTPGGRNTEAFF.

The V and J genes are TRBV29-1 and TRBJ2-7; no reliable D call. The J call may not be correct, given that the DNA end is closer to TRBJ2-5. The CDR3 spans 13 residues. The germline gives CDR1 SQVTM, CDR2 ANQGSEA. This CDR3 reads CSVGSGFQETQYF. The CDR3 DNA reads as TGCAGCGTTGGTTCCGGGTTTCAAGAGACCCAGTACTTC.

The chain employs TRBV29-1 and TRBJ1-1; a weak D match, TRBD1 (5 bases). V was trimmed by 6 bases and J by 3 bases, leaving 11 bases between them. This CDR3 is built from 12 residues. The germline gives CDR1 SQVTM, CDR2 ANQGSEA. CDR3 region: CSVGESHTEAFF. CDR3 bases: TGCAGCGTGGGGGAAAGCCACACTGAAGCTTTCTTT.

CDR3 amino acids: CSVEEGGTEQFF. DNA for the CDR3: TGCAGCGTTGAGGAGGGAGGGACTGAGCAGTTCTTC. The genes are TRBV29-1 and TRBJ2-1; TRBD2 matches at 7 bases. Germline V gene sequence: CDR1 SQVTM, CDR2 ANQGSEA. CDR3 size: 12 residues. The ends lost 3 bases at V and 9 bases at J; junction bases unmatched: 5.

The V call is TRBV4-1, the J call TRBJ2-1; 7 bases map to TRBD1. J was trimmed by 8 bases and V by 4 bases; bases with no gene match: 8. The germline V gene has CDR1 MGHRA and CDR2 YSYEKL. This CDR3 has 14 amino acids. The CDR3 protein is CASSRDDTGDEQFF. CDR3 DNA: TGCGCCAGCAGCCGGGATGATACAGGGGATGAGCAGTTCTTC.

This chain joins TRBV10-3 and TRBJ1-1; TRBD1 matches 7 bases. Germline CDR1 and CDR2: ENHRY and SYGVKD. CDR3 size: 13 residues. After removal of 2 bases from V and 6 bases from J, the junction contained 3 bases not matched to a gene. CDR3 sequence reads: CAISEQGDAEAFF. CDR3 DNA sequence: TGTGCCATCAGTGAGCAGGGGGACGCTGAAGCTTTCTTT.

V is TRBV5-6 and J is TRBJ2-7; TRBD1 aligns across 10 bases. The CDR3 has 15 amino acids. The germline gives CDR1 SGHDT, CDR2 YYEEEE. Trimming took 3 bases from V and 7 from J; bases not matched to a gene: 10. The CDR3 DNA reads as TGTGCCAGCAGCTGGGGGACAGGGGCCAACAATGAGCAGTACTTC. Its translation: CASSWGTGANNEQYF.